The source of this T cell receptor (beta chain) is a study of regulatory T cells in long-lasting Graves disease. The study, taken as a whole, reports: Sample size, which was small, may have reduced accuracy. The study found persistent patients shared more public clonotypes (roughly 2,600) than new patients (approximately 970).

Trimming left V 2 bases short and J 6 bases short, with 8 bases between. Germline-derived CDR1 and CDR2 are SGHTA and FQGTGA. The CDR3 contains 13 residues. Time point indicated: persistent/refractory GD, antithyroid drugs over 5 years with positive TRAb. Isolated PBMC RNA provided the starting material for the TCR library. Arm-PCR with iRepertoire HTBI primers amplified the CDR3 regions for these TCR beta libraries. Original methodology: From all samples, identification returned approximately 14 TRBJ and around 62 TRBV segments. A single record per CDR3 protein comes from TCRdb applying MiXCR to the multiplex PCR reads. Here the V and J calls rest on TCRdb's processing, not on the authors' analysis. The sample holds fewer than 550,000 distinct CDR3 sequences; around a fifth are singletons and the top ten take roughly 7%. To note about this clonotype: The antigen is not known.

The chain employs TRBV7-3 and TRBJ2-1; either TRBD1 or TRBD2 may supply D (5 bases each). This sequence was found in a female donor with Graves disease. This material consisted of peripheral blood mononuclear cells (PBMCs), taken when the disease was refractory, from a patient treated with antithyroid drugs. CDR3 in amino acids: CASSLEGRNEQFF. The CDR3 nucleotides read TGTGCCAGCAGCTTAGAGGGACGCAATGAGCAGTTCTTC.